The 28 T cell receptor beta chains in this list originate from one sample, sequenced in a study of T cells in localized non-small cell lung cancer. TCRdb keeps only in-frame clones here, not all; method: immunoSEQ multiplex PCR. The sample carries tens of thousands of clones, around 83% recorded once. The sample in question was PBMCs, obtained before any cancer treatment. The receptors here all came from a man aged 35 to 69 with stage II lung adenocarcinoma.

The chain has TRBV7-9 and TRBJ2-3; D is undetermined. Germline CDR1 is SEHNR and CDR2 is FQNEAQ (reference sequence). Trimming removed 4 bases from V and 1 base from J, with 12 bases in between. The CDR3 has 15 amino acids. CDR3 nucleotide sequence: TGTGCCAGCAGCTCTGGGGTTGTGGGCACAGATACGCAGTATTTT. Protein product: CASSSGVVGTDTQYF.

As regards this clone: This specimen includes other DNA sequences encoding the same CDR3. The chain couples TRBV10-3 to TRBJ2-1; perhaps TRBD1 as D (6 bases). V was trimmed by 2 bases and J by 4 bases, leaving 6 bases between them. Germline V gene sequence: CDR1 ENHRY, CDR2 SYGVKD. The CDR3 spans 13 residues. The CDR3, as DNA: TGTGCCATCAGTGAGGGGACATACAATGAGCAGTTCTTC. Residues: CAISEGTYNEQFF.

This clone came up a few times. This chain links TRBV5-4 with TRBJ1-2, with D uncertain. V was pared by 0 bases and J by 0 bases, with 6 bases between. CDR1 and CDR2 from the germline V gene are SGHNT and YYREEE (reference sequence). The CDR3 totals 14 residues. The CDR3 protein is CASSLGVSNYGYTF. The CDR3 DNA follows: TGTGCCAGCAGCTTGGGGGTTTCTAACTATGGCTACACCTTC.

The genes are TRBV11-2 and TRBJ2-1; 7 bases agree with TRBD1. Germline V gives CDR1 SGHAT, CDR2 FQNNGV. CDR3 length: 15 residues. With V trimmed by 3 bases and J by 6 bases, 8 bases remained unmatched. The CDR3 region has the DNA TGTGCCAGCAGCTTTACAGGGGATCGGGGCAATGAGCAGTTCTTC. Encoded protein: CASSFTGDRGNEQFF.

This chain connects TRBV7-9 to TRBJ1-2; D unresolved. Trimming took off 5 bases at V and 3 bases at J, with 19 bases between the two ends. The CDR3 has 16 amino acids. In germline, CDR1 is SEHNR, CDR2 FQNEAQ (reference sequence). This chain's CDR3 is CASSTRERERYYGYTF. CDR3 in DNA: TGTGCCAGCAGCACCCGGGAGCGGGAGAGGTACTATGGCTACACCTTC.

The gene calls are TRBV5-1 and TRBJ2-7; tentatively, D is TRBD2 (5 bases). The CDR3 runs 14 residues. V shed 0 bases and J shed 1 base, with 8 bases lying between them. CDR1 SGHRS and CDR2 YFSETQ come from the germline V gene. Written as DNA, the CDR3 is TGCGCCAGCAGCTTGGCCGGGGTATCCTACGAGCAGTACTTC. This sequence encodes CASSLAGVSYEQYF.

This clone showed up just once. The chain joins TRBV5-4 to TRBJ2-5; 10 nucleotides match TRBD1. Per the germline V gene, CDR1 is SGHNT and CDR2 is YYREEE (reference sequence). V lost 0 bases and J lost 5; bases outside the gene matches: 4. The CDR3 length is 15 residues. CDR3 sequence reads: CASSLEGQGSETQYF. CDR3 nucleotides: TGTGCCAGCAGCTTGGAGGGACAGGGGTCGGAGACCCAGTACTTC.

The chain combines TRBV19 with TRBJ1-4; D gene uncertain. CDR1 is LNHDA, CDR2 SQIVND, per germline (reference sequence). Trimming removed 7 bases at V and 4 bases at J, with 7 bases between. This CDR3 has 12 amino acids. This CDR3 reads CASTGLNEKLFF. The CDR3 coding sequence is TGTGCCAGTACGGGCCTTAATGAAAAACTGTTTTTT.

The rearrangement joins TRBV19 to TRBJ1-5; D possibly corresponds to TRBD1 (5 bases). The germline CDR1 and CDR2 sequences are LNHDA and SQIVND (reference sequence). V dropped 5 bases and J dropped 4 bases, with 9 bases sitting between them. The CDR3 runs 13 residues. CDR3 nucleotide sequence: TGTGCCAGTAGTGCTACAGGTAATCAGCCCCAGCATTTT. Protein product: CASSATGNQPQHF.

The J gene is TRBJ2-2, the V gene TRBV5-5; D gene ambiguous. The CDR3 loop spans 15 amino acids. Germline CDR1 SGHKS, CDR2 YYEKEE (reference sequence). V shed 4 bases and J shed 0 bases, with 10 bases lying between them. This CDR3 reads CASSRVSANTGELFF. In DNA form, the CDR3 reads TGTGCCAGCAGCCGCGTAAGCGCGAACACCGGGGAGCTGTTTTTT.

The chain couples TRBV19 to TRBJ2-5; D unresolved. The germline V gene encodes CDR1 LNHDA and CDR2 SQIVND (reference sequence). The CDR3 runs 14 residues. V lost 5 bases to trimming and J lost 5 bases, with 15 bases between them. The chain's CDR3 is CASSPGPRRETQYF. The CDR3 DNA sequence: TGTGCCAGTAGTCCGGGCCCACGGCGGGAGACCCAGTACTTC.

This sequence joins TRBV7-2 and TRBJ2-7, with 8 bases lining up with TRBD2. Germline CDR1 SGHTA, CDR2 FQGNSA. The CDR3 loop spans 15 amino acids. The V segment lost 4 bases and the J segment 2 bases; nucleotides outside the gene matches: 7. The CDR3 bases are TGTGCCAGCAGCTCCGTAGCGGGGAATCCCTACGAGCAGTACTTC. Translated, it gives CASSSVAGNPYEQYF.

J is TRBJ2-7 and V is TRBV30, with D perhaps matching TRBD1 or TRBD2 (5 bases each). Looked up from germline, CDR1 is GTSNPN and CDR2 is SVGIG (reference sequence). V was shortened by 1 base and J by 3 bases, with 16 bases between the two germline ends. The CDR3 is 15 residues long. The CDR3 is CAWSDPGPTFYEQYF. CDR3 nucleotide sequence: TGTGCCTGGAGTGACCCGGGACCGACGTTCTACGAGCAGTACTTC.

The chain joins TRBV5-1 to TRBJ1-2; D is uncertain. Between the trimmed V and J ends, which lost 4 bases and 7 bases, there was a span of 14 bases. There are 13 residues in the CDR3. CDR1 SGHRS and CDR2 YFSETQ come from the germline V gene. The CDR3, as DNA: TGCGCCAGCAGCCTGACCCCCCAAAGTGGCTACACCTTC. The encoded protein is CASSLTPQSGYTF. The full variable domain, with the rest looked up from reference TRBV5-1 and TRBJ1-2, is KAGVTQTPRYLIKTRGQQVTLSCSPISGHRSVSWYQQTPGQGLQFLFEYFSETQRNKGNFPGRFSGRQFSNSRSEMNVSTLELGDSALYLCASSLTPQSGYTFGSGTRLTVV.

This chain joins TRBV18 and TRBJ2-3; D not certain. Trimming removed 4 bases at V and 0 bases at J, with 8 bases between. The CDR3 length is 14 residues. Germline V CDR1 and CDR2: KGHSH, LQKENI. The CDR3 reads CASSQTTSTDTQYF. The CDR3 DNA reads TGTGCCAGCTCACAAACAACTAGCACAGATACGCAGTATTTT.

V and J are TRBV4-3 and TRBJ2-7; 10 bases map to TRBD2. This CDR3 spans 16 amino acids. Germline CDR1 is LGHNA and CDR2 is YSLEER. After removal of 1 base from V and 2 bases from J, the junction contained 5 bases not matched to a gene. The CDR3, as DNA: TGCGCCAGCAGCCAAGGTGTTAGCGGGAGGACCTACGAGCAGTACTTC. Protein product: CASSQGVSGRTYEQYF.

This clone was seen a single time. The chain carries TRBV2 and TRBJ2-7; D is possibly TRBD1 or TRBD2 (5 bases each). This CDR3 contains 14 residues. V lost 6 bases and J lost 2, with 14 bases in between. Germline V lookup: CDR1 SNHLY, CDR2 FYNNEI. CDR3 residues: CASRKGTDTYEQYF. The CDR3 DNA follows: TGTGCCAGCAGGAAAGGGACGGATACCTACGAGCAGTACTTC.

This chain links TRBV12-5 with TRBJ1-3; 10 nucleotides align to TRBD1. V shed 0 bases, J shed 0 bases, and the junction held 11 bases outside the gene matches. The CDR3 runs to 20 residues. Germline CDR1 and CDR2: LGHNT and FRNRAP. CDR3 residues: CASGLVLGQGSLSSGNTIYF. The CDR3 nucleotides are TGTGCTAGTGGTTTGGTACTGGGACAGGGGTCCTTGAGCTCTGGAAACACCATATATTTT. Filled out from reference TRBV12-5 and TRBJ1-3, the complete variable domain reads DARVTQTPRHKVTEMGQEVTMRCQPILGHNTVFWYRQTMMQGLELLAYFRNRAPLDDSGMPKDRFSAEMPDATLATLKIQPSEPRDSAVYFCASGLVLGQGSLSSGNTIYFGEGSWLTVV.

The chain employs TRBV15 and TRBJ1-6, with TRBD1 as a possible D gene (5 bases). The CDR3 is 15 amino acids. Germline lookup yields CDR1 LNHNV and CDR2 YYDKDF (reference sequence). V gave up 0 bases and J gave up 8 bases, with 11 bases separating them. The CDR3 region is CATSRDGPRDSPLHF. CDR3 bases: TGTGCCACCAGCAGAGATGGCCCCAGGGATTCACCCCTCCACTTT. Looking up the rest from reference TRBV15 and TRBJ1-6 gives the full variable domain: DAMVIQNPRYQVTQFGKPVTLSCSQTLNHNVMYWYQQKSSQAPKLLFHYYDKDFNNEADTPDNFQSRRPNTSFCFLDIRSPGLGDTAMYLCATSRDGPRDSPLHFGNGTRLTVT.

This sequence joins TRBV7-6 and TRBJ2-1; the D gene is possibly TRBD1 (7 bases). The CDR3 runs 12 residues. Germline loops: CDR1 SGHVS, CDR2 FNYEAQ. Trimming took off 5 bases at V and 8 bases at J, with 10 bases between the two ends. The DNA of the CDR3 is TGTGCCAGCAGCGGAGGGGGCGATGAGCAGTTCTTC. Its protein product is CASSGGGDEQFF.

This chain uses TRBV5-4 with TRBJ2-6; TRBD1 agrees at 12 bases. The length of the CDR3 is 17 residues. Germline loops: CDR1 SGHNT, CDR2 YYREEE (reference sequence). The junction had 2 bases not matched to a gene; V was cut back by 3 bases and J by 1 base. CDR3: CASSSGQGASGANVLTF. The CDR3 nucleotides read TGTGCCAGCAGCTCGGGACAGGGGGCATCTGGGGCCAACGTCCTGACTTTC.

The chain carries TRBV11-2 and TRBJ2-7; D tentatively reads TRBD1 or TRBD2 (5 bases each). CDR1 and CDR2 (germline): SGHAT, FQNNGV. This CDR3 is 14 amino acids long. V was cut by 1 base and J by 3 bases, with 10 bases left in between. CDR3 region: CASSLAGRFYEQYF. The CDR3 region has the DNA TGTGCCAGCAGCTTAGCGGGACGGTTCTACGAGCAGTACTTC.

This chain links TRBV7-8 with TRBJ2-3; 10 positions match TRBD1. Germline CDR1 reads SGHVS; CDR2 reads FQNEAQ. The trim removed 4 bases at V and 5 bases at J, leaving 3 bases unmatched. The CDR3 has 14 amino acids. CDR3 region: CASSSGTGVDTQYF. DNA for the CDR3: TGTGCCAGCAGCTCCGGGACAGGGGTAGATACGCAGTATTTT.

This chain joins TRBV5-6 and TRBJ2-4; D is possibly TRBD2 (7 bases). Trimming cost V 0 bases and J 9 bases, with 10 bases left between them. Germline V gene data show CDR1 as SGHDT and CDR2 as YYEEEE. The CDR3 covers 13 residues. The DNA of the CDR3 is TGTGCCAGCAGCTTGGAGGGAGGGGGCATTCAGTACTTC. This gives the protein CASSLEGGGIQYF.

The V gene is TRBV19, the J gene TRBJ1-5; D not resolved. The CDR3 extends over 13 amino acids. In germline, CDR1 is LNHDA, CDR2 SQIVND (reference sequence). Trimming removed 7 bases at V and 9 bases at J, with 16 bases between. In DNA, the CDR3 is TGTGCCAGTACCCAGACTGACCGGGGGCCCCAGCATTTT. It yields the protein CASTQTDRGPQHF.

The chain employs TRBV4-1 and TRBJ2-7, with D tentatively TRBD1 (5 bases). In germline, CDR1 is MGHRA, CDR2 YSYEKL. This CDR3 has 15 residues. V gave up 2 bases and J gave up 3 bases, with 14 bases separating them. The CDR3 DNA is TGCGCCAGCAGCCAACTCCCTGGGGCAAACTACGAGCAGTACTTC. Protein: CASSQLPGANYEQYF.

CDR3 in DNA: TGTGCCAGCAGCAGCAGGGGGCCTCGAGATACGCAGTATTTT. Translated, it gives CASSSRGPRDTQYF. The V and J genes are TRBV5-4 and TRBJ2-3; TRBD1 agrees at 8 bases. The trim removed 4 bases at V and 5 bases at J, leaving 6 bases unmatched. The CDR3 has 14 amino acids. Germline CDR1 SGHNT, CDR2 YYREEE (reference sequence).

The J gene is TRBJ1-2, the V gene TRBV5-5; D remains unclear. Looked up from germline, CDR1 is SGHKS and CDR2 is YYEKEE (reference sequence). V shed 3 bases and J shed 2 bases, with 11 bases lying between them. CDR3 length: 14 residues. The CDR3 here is CASSSGIGNYGYTF. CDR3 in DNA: TGTGCCAGCAGCTCGGGGATCGGGAACTATGGCTACACCTTC.